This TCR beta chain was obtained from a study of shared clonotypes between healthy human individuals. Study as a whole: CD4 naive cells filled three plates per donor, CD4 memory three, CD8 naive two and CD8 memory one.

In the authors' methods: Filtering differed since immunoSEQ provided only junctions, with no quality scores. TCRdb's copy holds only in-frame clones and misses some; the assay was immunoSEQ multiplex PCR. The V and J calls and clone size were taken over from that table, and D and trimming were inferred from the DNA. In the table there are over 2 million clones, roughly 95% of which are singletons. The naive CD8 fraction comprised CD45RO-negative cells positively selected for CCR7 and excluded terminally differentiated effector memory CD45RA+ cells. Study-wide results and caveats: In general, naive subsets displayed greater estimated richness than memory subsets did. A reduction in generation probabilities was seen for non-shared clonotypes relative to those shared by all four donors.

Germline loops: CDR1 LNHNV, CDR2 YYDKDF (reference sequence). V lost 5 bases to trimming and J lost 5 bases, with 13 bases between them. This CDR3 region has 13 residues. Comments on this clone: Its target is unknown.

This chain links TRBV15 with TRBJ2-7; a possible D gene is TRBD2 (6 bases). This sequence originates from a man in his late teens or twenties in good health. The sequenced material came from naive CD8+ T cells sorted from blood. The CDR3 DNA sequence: TGTGCCACCAGCCGACTTGGAGGGGACGAGCAGTACTTC. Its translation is CATSRLGGDEQYF.